Ten or more counts support the clone carrying this T cell receptor (beta chain). Its cognate antigen is unknown. The sample is drawn from a study of T-cell reconstitution after alpha-beta-depleted transplantation in children. The TCRbeta library incorporated unique molecular identifiers. Using its own MiXCR run on the PCR reads, TCRdb lists one record per CDR3 protein. The sample lists about 290,000 distinct CDR3 sequences; over 7.5% were seen once. Findings and limits, study-wide: The authors attributed T-cell counts and diversity one year after transplant mostly to newly produced T cells. Alpha-beta T cells about two months after transplant reportedly derived from several hundred expanded graft clones.

The source of this sequence is a female patient under 10 years old who had a stem cell transplant for Fanconi anemia, so the T cells may come from the graft donor. This sample comprised peripheral blood, obtained 360 days after TCRalphabeta/CD19-depleted stem cell transplant.

As DNA, the CDR3 is TGTGCCAGCAGCTTAACGGGGGCGCTCTCTGAAGCTTTCTTT. This sequence encodes CASSLTGALSEAFF. The J gene is TRBJ1-1, the V gene TRBV7-2; D possibly corresponds to TRBD1 (6 bases). Germline CDR1 SGHTA, CDR2 FQGNSA. This CDR3 contains 14 residues. Trimming took 2 bases from V and 6 from J, leaving 13 bases between them.